A selection of T cell receptor beta chains follows, all from one sample in a study of early T cells in non-severe SARS-CoV-2 infection. TCRdb redid the calling of the 5' RACE reads with MiXCR, one entry per CDR3 protein. The sample lists approximately 52,000 distinct CDR3 sequences; roughly 8.2% were seen once. What was sequenced was whole blood. The receptors come from an adult who was a healthcare worker with PCR-confirmed SARS-CoV-2 infection or an uninfected control (not recorded which). Both conserved end residues are part of each CDR3. The order of the fields is D gene, V gene, clone size, J gene, CDR3 DNA, CDR3 protein. D genes are given only for firm matches. Clone size, where shown, is once, few, many, or a class for clones that have expanded.

TRBD1	TRBV6-5	.	TRBJ1-1	TGTGCCAGCAGCTTTACAGGGGATATGAACACTGAAGCTTTCTTT	CASSFTGDMNTEAFF
.	TRBV5-1	few	TRBJ2-3	TGCGCCAGCAGCCTTGGAGACAGGAGCACAGATACGCAGTATTTT	CASSLGDRSTDTQYF
.	TRBV4-2	few	TRBJ2-7	TGTGCCAGCAGCCAAGATCGGACGGTGACCTACGAGCAGTACTTC	CASSQDRTVTYEQYF
.	TRBV21-1	.	TRBJ1-5	TGTGCCAGCGCCCATGGAGCGGATCAGCCCCAGCATTTT	CASAHGADQPQHF
.	TRBV10-3	.	TRBJ2-5	TGTGCCATCAGCGAGTCGATCTCGAGAGGACAGCAAGAGACCCAGTACTTC	CAISESISRGQQETQYF
TRBD2	TRBV29-1	.	TRBJ2-3	TGCAGCGTAATCCTCCTAGCGGTCGTCACAGATACGCAGTATTTT	CSVILLAVVTDTQYF
.	TRBV13	many	TRBJ2-3	TGTGCCAGCAGTAATACTAGTCCACTGGCGGGGTCTAATAGAAGCACAGATACGCAGTATTTT	CASSNTSPLAGSNRSTDTQYF
.	TRBV28	many	TRBJ2-2	TGTGCCAGCAGAGGGGGAGGGAAAACCGGGGAGCTGTTTTTT	CASRGGGKTGELFF
.	TRBV5-1	many	TRBJ2-1	TGCGCCAGCAGCTTGGGGGGCTCCTACAATGAGCAGTTCTTC	CASSLGGSYNEQFF
TRBD2	TRBV28	many	TRBJ2-7	TGTGCCAGCGTAGCGGGAGGTTCCTACGAGCAGTACTTC	CASVAGGSYEQYF
.	TRBV5-6	many	TRBJ1-1	TGTGCCAGCAGCTTGGCAGGGATGACTGAAGCTTTCTTT	CASSLAGMTEAFF
TRBD2	TRBV24-1	few	TRBJ2-1	TGTGCCACCAGTGATTCGCAAGCGGGATTCTCCTACAATGAGCAGTTCTTC	CATSDSQAGFSYNEQFF
.	TRBV2	few	TRBJ1-2	TGTGCCATCGGTGGGGGGCCGGTCTATGGCTACACCTTC	CAIGGGPVYGYTF
.	TRBV6-1	many	TRBJ1-2	TGTGCCAGCAGTGTCCCGGCAGGGTCCTATGGCTACACCTTC	CASSVPAGSYGYTF
TRBD2	TRBV7-2	many	TRBJ2-1	TGTGCCAGCAGCTTTACTAGCGGGGGGGGATACAATGAGCAGTTCTTC	CASSFTSGGGYNEQFF
.	TRBV20-1	few	TRBJ1-1	TGCAGTGCTAGTGAGGATACTCGGGACACTGAAGCTTTCTTT	CSASEDTRDTEAFF
TRBD1	TRBV25-1	.	TRBJ1-6	TGTGCCAGCAGCAGACAGGGATATAATTCACCCCTCCACTTT	CASSRQGYNSPLHF
.	TRBV28	few	TRBJ1-4	TGTGCCAGCAGTAGGCCGCTAACTAATGAAAAACTGTTTTTT	CASSRPLTNEKLFF
TRBD1	TRBV5-1	many	TRBJ2-7	TGCGCCAGCAGCTCCGGACAGGGGTCCGACGAGCAGTACTTC	CASSSGQGSDEQYF
TRBD1	TRBV6-6	.	TRBJ2-7	TGTGCCAGCAGTTCGGGACAGGGGATTCACGAGCAGTACTTC	CASSSGQGIHEQYF
.	TRBV6-1	.	TRBJ1-2	TGTGCCAGCGGAATGATAGCCGGGAACTATGGCTACACCTTC	CASGMIAGNYGYTF